A selection of T cell receptor beta chains follows, all from one sample in a study of T cells in Graves' hyperthyroidism and ophthalmopathy. A single record per CDR3 protein comes from TCRdb applying MiXCR to the multiplex PCR reads. The table includes 300,000 to 400,000 distinct CDR3 sequences, about 15% detected once. Sequenced material: blood. Receptors originate from a woman aged 60 to 75 with Graves' hyperthyroidism. Both conserved end residues are part of each CDR3. The order of the fields is V gene, CDR3 length, J gene, CDR3 protein.

v_gene: TRBV10-3; len: 19; j_gene: TRBJ2-7; CDR3aa: CAISESGSGETGIYYEQYF
v_gene: TRBV13; len: 14; j_gene: TRBJ1-2; CDR3aa: CASSFALRGYGYTF
v_gene: TRBV14; len: 13; j_gene: TRBJ2-7; CDR3aa: CASSKHRVGEQYF
v_gene: TRBV6-1; len: 16; j_gene: TRBJ1-6; CDR3aa: CASSRGGVSYNSPLHF
v_gene: TRBV7-3; len: 12; j_gene: TRBJ2-2; CDR3aa: CASSEGSGELFF
v_gene: TRBV5-1; len: 15; j_gene: TRBJ1-6; CDR3aa: CASSLGQISDSPLHF
v_gene: TRBV11-3; len: 22; j_gene: TRBJ2-7; CDR3aa: CASSLERGTAYGASGVTYEQYF
v_gene: TRBV12-3/TRBV12-4; len: 14; j_gene: TRBJ2-4; CDR3aa: CASSRQGAQNIQYF
v_gene: TRBV2; len: 16; j_gene: TRBJ1-1; CDR3aa: CASSDSGAAANTEAFF
v_gene: TRBV30; len: 12; j_gene: TRBJ2-2; CDR3aa: CAWNHSPGELFF
v_gene: TRBV28; len: 11; j_gene: TRBJ2-1; CDR3aa: CASTTYNEQFF